Each of the 19 T cell receptor beta chains below was sequenced from the same sample in a study of cytomegalovirus exposure and HLA in healthy donors. Profiling relied on immunoSEQ multiplex PCR, and the TCRdb table lists in-frame clones only, not all of them. The sample shows fewer than 150,000 clones, approximately 86% of them seen only once. The sequencing sample was made of PBMCs. The origin of the receptors is a man in his late teens or twenties in good health and CMV-seropositive.

The chain links TRBV7-9 to TRBJ2-3; a weak D match, TRBD1 (5 bases). Germline V lookup: CDR1 SEHNR, CDR2 FQNEAQ (reference sequence). CDR3 size: 17 residues. V gave up 1 base and J gave up 1 base, with 15 bases separating them. In DNA form, the CDR3 reads TGTGCCAGCAGCTTAGGGACACCACCCGCTCGCACAGATACGCAGTATTTT. Translating gives CASSLGTPPARTDTQYF.

The chain joins TRBV21-1 to TRBJ1-5; the D segment call TRBD1 is taken from the table without a DNA check. TRBV21-1 is described as a pseudogene. CDR3 length: 18 amino acids. The CDR3 here is CASSNRTGKGYSNQPQHF. Here the CDR3 DNA reads TGTGCCAGCAGCAACCGGACAGGGAAGGGTTATAGCAATCAGCCCCAGCATTTT.

The rearrangement joins TRBV5-1 to TRBJ2-7; 7 bases align to TRBD2. V trimming: 0 bases; J trimming: 13 bases; junction bases outside the gene matches: 10. Per germline, CDR1 SGHRS and CDR2 YFSETQ. There are 13 residues in the CDR3. The CDR3 sequence: CASSLEDSGQTYF. The CDR3, as DNA: TGCGCCAGCAGCTTGGAGGATAGCGGGCAGACTTACTTC.

The count of this clone is one. This chain joins TRBV10-1 and TRBJ2-7; D possibly corresponds to TRBD2 (6 bases). The V end was cut by 0 bases, the J end by 0 bases, with 12 bases between. Germline values: CDR1 WNHNN, CDR2 SYGVQD (reference sequence). This CDR3 comprises 16 residues. The DNA for the CDR3 is TGCGCCAGCAGTGAGTCGCGGGGATCAATCTCCTACGAGCAGTACTTC. It is translated as CASSESRGSISYEQYF.

This clone was observed a single time. This chain uses TRBV5-4 with TRBJ2-5, with TRBD1 matching over 12 bases. V lost 4 bases to trimming and J lost 5 bases; unmatched junction nucleotides: 6. Germline CDR1 reads SGHNT; CDR2 reads YYREEE (reference sequence). The CDR3 runs 15 residues. CDR3 coding DNA: TGTGCCAGCAGCGAGGGACAGGGGGCGGGGGAGACCCAGTACTTC. Translation gives CASSEGQGAGETQYF.

The gene calls are TRBV7-9 and TRBJ1-5, with D perhaps TRBD1 (5 bases). The length of the CDR3 is 14 residues. Trimming stripped 5 bases from V and 4 bases from J, with 12 bases between. Germline loops: CDR1 SEHNR, CDR2 FQNEAQ (reference sequence). The CDR3 DNA reads TGTGCCAGCAGCCCCCCCGACAGAAATCAGCCCCAGCATTTT. Its translation is CASSPPDRNQPQHF.

The CDR3 DNA sequence: TGTGCCAGCAGTTACTCTAGCGCCCAGGCCTACGAGCAGTACTTC. Translating gives CASSYSSAQAYEQYF. The V gene is TRBV27, the J gene TRBJ2-7; perhaps TRBD2 as D (6 bases). This CDR3 has 15 amino acids. V lost 4 bases and J lost 2, with 15 bases in between. Germline V lookup: CDR1 MNHEY, CDR2 SMNVEV (reference sequence).

The CDR3 is CAWSLNRGSSYEQYF. The CDR3, as DNA: TGTGCCTGGAGTTTAAACAGGGGGAGTTCCTACGAGCAGTACTTC. The chain uses TRBV30 and TRBJ2-7; 8 nucleotides match TRBD1. This CDR3 is built from 15 residues. Per germline, CDR1 GTSNPN and CDR2 SVGIG (reference sequence). The ends lost 2 bases at V and 1 base at J; junction bases unmatched: 7.

In its sample, this clone was seen once. J is TRBJ1-4 and V is TRBV9, with D hard to call. CDR3 length: 13 residues. The V end lost 3 bases, the J end lost 8 bases, and 11 bases lay between the germline ends. CDR1 and CDR2 (germline): SGDLS, YYNGEE. The CDR3 loop reads CASSGGDGEKLFF. The DNA of the CDR3 is TGTGCCAGCAGCGGTGGAGATGGGGAAAAACTGTTTTTT.

The chain uses TRBV9 and TRBJ2-6; no clear D. There are 14 residues in the CDR3. V was shortened by 3 bases and J by 1 base, with 5 bases between the two germline ends. Germline V lookup: CDR1 SGDLS, CDR2 YYNGEE. The CDR3 region is CASSDLSGANVLTF. For the CDR3, the DNA is TGTGCCAGCAGCGACTTGTCTGGGGCCAACGTCCTGACTTTC.

In this sample, this clone turned up a few times. The gene calls are TRBV2 and TRBJ1-5, with 8 nucleotides matching TRBD1. The germline V gene has CDR1 SNHLY and CDR2 FYNNEI. The J segment lost 3 bases and the V segment lost 6 bases, leaving 7 bases of the junction unmatched. The CDR3 is 15 amino acids. In nucleotides, the CDR3 is TGTGCCAGCAGCTCCCAGGGGGCTATCAATCAGCCCCAGCATTTT. Translation gives CASSSQGAINQPQHF.

In the case of this clone: Distinct nucleotide sequences in the sample also encode this CDR3. CDR3: CAWSSPTGVYEQYF. CDR3 nucleotide sequence: TGTGCCTGGAGTAGCCCGACAGGTGTGTACGAGCAGTACTTC. This chain joins TRBV30 and TRBJ2-7; a weak D match, TRBD1 (6 bases). This CDR3 spans 14 amino acids. The germline gives CDR1 GTSNPN, CDR2 SVGIG (reference sequence). V gave up 2 bases and J gave up 4 bases, with 15 bases separating them.

The CDR3 sequence is CASSYGTGVYQPQHF. CDR3 nucleotide sequence: TGTGCCAGCAGCTACGGGACAGGGGTTTATCAGCCCCAGCATTTT. The J gene is TRBJ1-5, the V gene TRBV11-2, with 10 bases identical to TRBD1. Germline CDR1 and CDR2: SGHAT and FQNNGV. J lost 5 bases, V lost 4 bases, and 5 bases had no gene match. The CDR3 runs to 15 residues.

The V gene is TRBV27, the J gene TRBJ2-3; 7 bases line up with TRBD2. The length of the CDR3 is 19 residues. CDR1 is MNHEY, CDR2 SMNVEV, per germline (reference sequence). Trimming cost V 1 base and J 0 bases; bases outside gene matches: 13. The CDR3 sequence: CASSLYWGSSGGSTDTQYF. CDR3 sequence (DNA): TGTGCCAGCAGTTTATATTGGGGGTCTAGCGGAGGGAGCACAGATACGCAGTATTTT.

The rearrangement joins TRBV6-5 to TRBJ2-1; TRBD1 might be the D (5 bases). CDR1 is MNHEY, CDR2 SVGAGI, per germline. The CDR3 has 15 amino acids. Trimming cost V 0 bases and J 3 bases, with 9 bases left between them. In DNA, the CDR3 is TGTGCCAGCAGTTACTCAGCAGGGATCTACAATGAGCAGTTCTTC. It is translated as CASSYSAGIYNEQFF.

V and J are TRBV15 and TRBJ2-6; D gene unclear. This CDR3 is built from 17 residues. V was shortened by 1 base and J by 2 bases, with 12 bases between the two germline ends. Germline V CDR1 and CDR2: LNHNV, YYDKDF (reference sequence). The CDR3 sequence: CATSRGRGLAGANVLTF. The CDR3 DNA reads as TGTGCCACCAGCAGAGGACGCGGCCTTGCTGGGGCCAACGTCCTGACTTTC.

The V and J genes are TRBV5-4 and TRBJ2-7; possible D gene TRBD2, 6 bases. Trimming removed 4 bases at V and 2 bases at J, with 10 bases between. Germline V lookup: CDR1 SGHNT, CDR2 YYREEE (reference sequence). The CDR3 spans 13 residues. The CDR3 DNA sequence: TGTGCCAGCAGCCGGGACTCGGCCTACGAGCAGTACTTC. Translated: CASSRDSAYEQYF.

In DNA form, the CDR3 reads TGCGCCAGCAAGTTTGGCTCCGGGGAGCTGTTTTTT. Protein product: CASKFGSGELFF. The V and J genes are TRBV5-1 and TRBJ2-2; D is unclear. The germline V and J ends were trimmed by 6 bases and 6 bases, with 9 bases remaining between them. Germline lookup yields CDR1 SGHRS and CDR2 YFSETQ. The CDR3 sequence is 12 residues long.

This sequence joins TRBV19 and TRBJ2-7, with D possibly TRBD2 on 5 matching bases. V was cut by 1 base and J by 3 bases, with 7 bases left in between. The CDR3 length is 13 residues. Germline V gene lookup returns CDR1 LNHDA and CDR2 SQIVND (reference sequence). CDR3 protein: CASSIAGNYEQYF. The CDR3 nucleotides read TGTGCCAGTAGTATAGCGGGGAACTACGAGCAGTACTTC. Variable domain in full (rest from reference TRBV19 and TRBJ2-7): DGGITQSPKYLFRKEGQNVTLSCEQNLNHDAMYWYRQDPGQGLRLIYYSQIVNDFQKGDIAEGYSVSREKKESFPLTVTSAQKNPTAFYLCASSIAGNYEQYFGPGTRLTVT.